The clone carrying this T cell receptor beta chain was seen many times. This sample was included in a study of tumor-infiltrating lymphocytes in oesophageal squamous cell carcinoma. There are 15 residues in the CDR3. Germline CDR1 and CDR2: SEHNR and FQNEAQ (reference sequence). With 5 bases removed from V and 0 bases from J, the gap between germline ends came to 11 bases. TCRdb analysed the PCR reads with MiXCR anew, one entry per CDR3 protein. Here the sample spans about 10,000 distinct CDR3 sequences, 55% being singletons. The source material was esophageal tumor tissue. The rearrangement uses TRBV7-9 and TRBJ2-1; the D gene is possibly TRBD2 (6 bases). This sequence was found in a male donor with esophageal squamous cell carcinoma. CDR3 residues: CASSPWEDSYNEQFF. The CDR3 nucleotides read TGTGCCAGCAGCCCTTGGGAGGACTCCTACAATGAGCAGTTCTTC.